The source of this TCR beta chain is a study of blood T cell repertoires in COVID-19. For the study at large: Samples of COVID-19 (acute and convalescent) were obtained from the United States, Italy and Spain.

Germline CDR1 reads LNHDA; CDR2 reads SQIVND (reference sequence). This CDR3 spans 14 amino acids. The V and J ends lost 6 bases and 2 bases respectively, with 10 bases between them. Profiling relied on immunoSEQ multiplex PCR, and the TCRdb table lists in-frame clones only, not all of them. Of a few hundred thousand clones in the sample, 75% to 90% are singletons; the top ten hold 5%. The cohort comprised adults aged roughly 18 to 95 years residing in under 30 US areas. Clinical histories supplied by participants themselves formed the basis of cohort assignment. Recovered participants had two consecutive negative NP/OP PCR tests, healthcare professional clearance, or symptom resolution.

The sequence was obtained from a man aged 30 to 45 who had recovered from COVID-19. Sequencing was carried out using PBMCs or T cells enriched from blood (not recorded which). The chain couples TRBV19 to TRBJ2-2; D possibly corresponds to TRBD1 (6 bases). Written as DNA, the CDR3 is TGTGCCAGTAGGAGGGGGTACAACACCGGGGAGCTGTTTTTT. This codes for CASRRGYNTGELFF.